These 8 T cell receptor beta chains were all obtained from the same sample, sequenced in a study of cytomegalovirus exposure and HLA in healthy donors. The study ran its PCR with 60 Vbeta and 13 Jbeta primers. Assay used: immunoSEQ multiplex PCR; TCRdb lists only in-frame clones, some missing. The sample carries a few hundred thousand clones, about 80% recorded once. Sequenced: PBMCs. The origin of the receptors is a woman aged 55-75 years in good health and CMV-seropositive.

The V gene is TRBV9, the J gene TRBJ2-3; D not resolved. The CDR3 runs 16 residues. The V end lost 1 base, the J end lost 12 bases, and 24 bases lay between the germline ends. From germline, CDR1 is SGDLS and CDR2 YYNGEE. The CDR3 nucleotides are TGTGCCAGCAGCGTACTGGATAGCCCACCCGCCCGTCCACAGTATTTT. Protein product: CASSVLDSPPARPQYF.

V usage is TRBV5-1 and J usage is TRBJ2-1; 9 nucleotides line up with TRBD2. Germline assignment: CDR1 SGHRS and CDR2 YFSETQ. The CDR3 covers 15 residues. V was pared by 0 bases and J by 6 bases, with 4 bases of the junction left unmatched. As DNA, the CDR3 is TGCGCCAGCAGCTTGGAGGGACTAGCTCCCAATGAGCAGTTCTTC. This codes for CASSLEGLAPNEQFF.

V is TRBV5-1 and J is TRBJ2-2, with 8 bases lining up with TRBD1. V shed 5 bases and J 0 bases; nucleotides not matched to a gene: 3. Germline V gene lookup returns CDR1 SGHRS and CDR2 YFSETQ. The length of the CDR3 is 15 residues. CDR3 DNA: TGCGCCAGCAGGAGGACAGGGACGAACACCGGGGAGCTGTTTTTT. Its translation is CASRRTGTNTGELFF. Complete variable domain (other parts from reference TRBV5-1 and TRBJ2-2): KAGVTQTPRYLIKTRGQQVTLSCSPISGHRSVSWYQQTPGQGLQFLFEYFSETQRNKGNFPGRFSGRQFSNSRSEMNVSTLELGDSALYLCASRRTGTNTGELFFGEGSRLTVL.

V is TRBV4-1 and J is TRBJ2-7; D may be TRBD1 (6 bases). Trimming removed 1 base at V and 2 bases at J, with 15 bases between. The CDR3 has 16 residues. Germline V gene sequence: CDR1 MGHRA, CDR2 YSYEKL. CDR3 loop: CASSQGMARGTYEQYF. Here the CDR3 DNA reads TGCGCCAGCAGCCAAGGGATGGCAAGGGGGACCTACGAGCAGTACTTC.

The gene calls are TRBV10-3 and TRBJ2-7; TRBD2 might be the D (6 bases). Germline CDR1 ENHRY, CDR2 SYGVKD. Trimming removed 4 bases at V and 4 bases at J, with 17 bases between. CDR3 length: 15 residues. Here the CDR3 reads CAISGQVRERYEQYF. The CDR3 DNA is TGTGCCATCAGTGGGCAGGTACGGGAGCGGTACGAGCAGTACTTC.

The V call is TRBV4-2, the J call TRBJ1-1; 7 bases agree with TRBD1. Germline V gene sequence: CDR1 LGHNA, CDR2 YNFKEQ. V was clipped by 5 bases and J by 4 bases; unmatched bases: 10. CDR3 length: 15 amino acids. The CDR3 spells CASSEPFAGGTEAFF. The CDR3 nucleotides read TGTGCCAGCAGCGAGCCATTCGCAGGGGGCACTGAAGCTTTCTTT.

The chain joins TRBV7-9 to TRBJ2-3; D possibly corresponds to TRBD1 (5 bases). Trimming shortened V by 10 bases and J by 0 bases, and 17 bases separated the two germline ends. This CDR3 is built from 15 residues. The germline CDR1 and CDR2 sequences are SEHNR and FQNEAQ (reference sequence). The CDR3 coding sequence is TGTGCCACCTCAGGAAACAGGTATAGCACAGATACGCAGTATTTT. Its protein product is CATSGNRYSTDTQYF.

V gene TRBV30 combines with J gene TRBJ1-3, with D possibly TRBD1 on 6 matching bases. V gave up 1 base and J gave up 6 bases, with 13 bases separating them. CDR1 GTSNPN and CDR2 SVGIG come from the germline V gene (reference sequence). The CDR3 spans 14 residues. CDR3 DNA sequence: TGTGCCTGGAGTGCCCCGGGGGGCATAAACACCATATATTTT. Translation gives CAWSAPGGINTIYF.